These 10 T cell receptor beta chains came from one sample sequenced in a study of OX40 agonist ivuxolimab in advanced cancers. TCRdb's table, derived via immunoSEQ multiplex PCR, lists solely in-frame clones and lacks some. The data show fewer than 70,000 clones, about 89% seen once. Material: CD4+ or CD8+ T cells sorted from blood, obtained in a trial of the OX40 agonist ivuxolimab. Source of these receptors: an adult with an advanced solid tumor such as melanoma, head and neck, liver or kidney cancer.

CDR3 in DNA: TGTGCCAGCAGCGTAGAGGCGGGCCGGACTGAAGCTTTCTTT. This gives the protein CASSVEAGRTEAFF. The genes are TRBV9 and TRBJ1-1; no clear D. Germline V CDR1 and CDR2: SGDLS, YYNGEE. Trimming removed 0 bases at V and 5 bases at J, with 11 bases between. This CDR3 comprises 14 residues.

The V gene is TRBV18, the J gene TRBJ1-2; a weak D match, TRBD1 (6 bases). This CDR3 is 14 amino acids long. V lost 3 bases to trimming and J lost 3 bases, with 11 bases between them. Germline CDR1 reads KGHSH; CDR2 reads LQKENI. CDR3 DNA: TGTGCCAGCTCACCGGGCAGGGGCGACTATGGCTACACCTTC. Translating it yields CASSPGRGDYGYTF.

The chain uses TRBV5-1 and TRBJ2-7; no clear D. V was clipped by 0 bases and J by 2 bases, with 12 bases between them. Germline V gene data show CDR1 as SGHRS and CDR2 as YFSETQ. The CDR3 spans 15 residues. CDR3 in amino acids: CASSLGAYATYEQYF. DNA of the CDR3: TGCGCCAGCAGCTTGGGGGCCTACGCTACCTACGAGCAGTACTTC.

This clone was found a few times. The CDR3: CASSSSTGGRETQYF. In DNA, the CDR3 is TGTGCCAGCAGCTCCTCTACCGGGGGCCGAGAGACCCAGTACTTC. The V gene is TRBV7-2, the J gene TRBJ2-5; possibly TRBD1 or TRBD2 for D (6 bases each). The CDR3 sequence is 15 residues long. Germline V gives CDR1 SGHTA, CDR2 FQGNSA. Trimming stripped 4 bases from V and 4 bases from J, with 16 bases between.

This rearrangement joins TRBV19 to TRBJ1-5, with 9 bases fitting TRBD1. Germline loops: CDR1 LNHDA, CDR2 SQIVND (reference sequence). The CDR3 totals 13 residues. The junction had 4 bases not matched to a gene; V was cut back by 9 bases and J by 4 bases. The CDR3 DNA sequence: TGTGCCAGCAACAGGGGGCCTAATCAGCCCCAGCATTTT. Encoded protein: CASNRGPNQPQHF.

The J gene is TRBJ2-1, the V gene TRBV7-2, with 11 positions matching TRBD2. The CDR3 sequence is 13 residues long. The germline gives CDR1 SGHTA, CDR2 FQGNSA. J lost 7 bases, V lost 9 bases, and 5 bases had no gene match. The CDR3 coding sequence is TGTGCCAGTAGCGGGGGGGCAAGAAATGAGCAGTTCTTC. Residues: CASSGGARNEQFF. Full variable domain (rest looked up from reference TRBV7-2 and TRBJ2-1): GAGVSQSPSNKVTEKGKDVELRCDPISGHTALYWYRQSLGQGLEFLIYFQGNSAPDKSGLPSDRFSAERTGGSVSTLTIQRTQQEDSAVYLCASSGGARNEQFFGPGTRLTVL.

The chain employs TRBV30 and TRBJ2-5; TRBD1 is a possible D gene (5 bases). The CDR3 is 12 amino acids. CDR1 GTSNPN and CDR2 SVGIG come from the germline V gene (reference sequence). Trimming took 4 bases from V and 1 from J, leaving 7 bases between them. DNA for the CDR3: TGTGCCTGGAACAGGCTCCAAGAGACCCAGTACTTC. Its translation is CAWNRLQETQYF.

The rearrangement uses TRBV6-5 and TRBJ2-7; 7 nucleotides agree with TRBD1. The length of the CDR3 is 14 residues. Germline V lookup: CDR1 MNHEY, CDR2 SVGAGI. The J segment lost 2 bases and the V segment lost 7 bases, leaving 8 bases of the junction unmatched. The DNA for the CDR3 is TGTGCCAGCAAGCACGACGGACAGGCCTACGAGCAGTACTTC. This encodes CASKHDGQAYEQYF.

This clone appeared a few times. J is TRBJ1-1 and V is TRBV5-1, with D perhaps TRBD1 (5 bases). The CDR3 has 14 residues. V dropped 4 bases and J dropped 0 bases, with 10 bases sitting between them. CDR1 is SGHRS, CDR2 YFSETQ, per germline. CDR3 loop: CASSKTEMNTEAFF. DNA of the CDR3: TGCGCCAGCAGCAAGACAGAGATGAACACTGAAGCTTTCTTT.

The genes are TRBV6-5 and TRBJ1-2; 8 bases agree with TRBD1. The length of the CDR3 is 15 residues. CDR1 is MNHEY, CDR2 SVGAGI, per germline. V was pared by 5 bases and J by 4 bases, with 9 bases of the junction left unmatched. CDR3 bases: TGTGCCAGCAGTGTAAACAGGGGGGCCCTCTATGGCTACACCTTC. This codes for CASSVNRGALYGYTF.